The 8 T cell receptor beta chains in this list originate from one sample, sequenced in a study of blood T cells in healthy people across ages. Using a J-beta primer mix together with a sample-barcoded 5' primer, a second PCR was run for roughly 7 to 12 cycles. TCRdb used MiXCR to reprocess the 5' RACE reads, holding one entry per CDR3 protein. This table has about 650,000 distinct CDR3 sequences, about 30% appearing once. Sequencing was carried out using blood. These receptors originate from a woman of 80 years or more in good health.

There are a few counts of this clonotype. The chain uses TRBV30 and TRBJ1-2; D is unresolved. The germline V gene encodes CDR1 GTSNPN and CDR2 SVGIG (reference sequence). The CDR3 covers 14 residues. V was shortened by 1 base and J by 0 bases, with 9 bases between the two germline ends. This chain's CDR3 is CAWSAGWPNYGYTF. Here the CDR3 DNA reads TGTGCCTGGAGTGCAGGATGGCCTAACTATGGCTACACCTTC.

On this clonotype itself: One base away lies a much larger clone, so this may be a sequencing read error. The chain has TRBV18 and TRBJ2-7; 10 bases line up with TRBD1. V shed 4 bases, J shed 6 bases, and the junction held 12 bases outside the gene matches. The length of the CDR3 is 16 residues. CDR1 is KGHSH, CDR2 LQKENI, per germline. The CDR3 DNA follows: TGTGCCAGCTCACTGTCCCGGGACAGGGGAAGCGGCGAGCAGTACTTC. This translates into CASSLSRDRGSGEQYF.

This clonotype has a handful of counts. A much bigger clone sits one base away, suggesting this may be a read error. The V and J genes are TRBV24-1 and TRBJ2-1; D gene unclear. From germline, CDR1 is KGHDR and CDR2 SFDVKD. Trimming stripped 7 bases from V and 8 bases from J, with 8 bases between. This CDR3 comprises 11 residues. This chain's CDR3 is CATRDQYEQFF. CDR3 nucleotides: TGTGCCACCAGGGATCAATATGAGCAGTTCTTC.

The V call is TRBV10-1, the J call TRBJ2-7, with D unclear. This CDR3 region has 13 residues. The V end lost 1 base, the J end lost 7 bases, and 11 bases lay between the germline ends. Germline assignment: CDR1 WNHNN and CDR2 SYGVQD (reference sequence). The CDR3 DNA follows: TGCGCCAGCAGTGAGTTAACATTTGGTGAGCAGTACTTC. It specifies CASSELTFGEQYF.

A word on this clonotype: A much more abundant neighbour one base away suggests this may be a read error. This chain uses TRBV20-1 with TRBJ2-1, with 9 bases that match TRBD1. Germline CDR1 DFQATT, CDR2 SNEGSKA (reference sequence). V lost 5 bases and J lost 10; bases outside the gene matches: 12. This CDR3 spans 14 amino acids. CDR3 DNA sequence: TGCAGTGCTCCGAAAAAACAGGGGGCTTGGGAGCAGTTCTTC. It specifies CSAPKKQGAWEQFF.

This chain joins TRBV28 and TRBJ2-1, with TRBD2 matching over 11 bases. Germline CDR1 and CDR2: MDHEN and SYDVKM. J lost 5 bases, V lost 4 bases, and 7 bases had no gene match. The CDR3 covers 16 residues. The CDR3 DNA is TGTGCCAGCAGTTCCCCAGGACTAGCGGGTGACAATGAGCAGTTCTTC. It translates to CASSSPGLAGDNEQFF.

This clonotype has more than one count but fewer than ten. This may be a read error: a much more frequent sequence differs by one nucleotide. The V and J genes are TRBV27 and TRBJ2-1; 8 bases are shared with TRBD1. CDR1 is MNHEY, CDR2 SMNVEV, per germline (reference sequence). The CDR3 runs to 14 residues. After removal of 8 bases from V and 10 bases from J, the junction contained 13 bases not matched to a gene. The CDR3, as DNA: TGTGCCAGCGGGGGACAGGCTCCCTCCTACGAGCAGTTCTTC. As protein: CASGGQAPSYEQFF.

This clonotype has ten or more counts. CDR3 coding DNA: TGTGCCAGCAGCTTGAGACGGGGGGCTGAGCAGTTCTTC. Protein: CASSLRRGAEQFF. V gene TRBV5-6 combines with J gene TRBJ2-1, with D possibly TRBD2 on 7 matching bases. Germline values: CDR1 SGHDT, CDR2 YYEEEE. The CDR3 runs to 13 residues. Deletions cut 1 base from V and 9 bases from J, with 11 bases between.